The entry that follows covers one TCR beta chain sequence. Its specificity is not known. The sample is drawn from a study of T cell repertoires in cytomegalovirus infection. Study-level background: Based on public TCR beta signatures, there were indications of CMV infection and of a matching HLA type. Notes on the study in general: Ex vivo responses were dominated by HLA-C-restricted CMV-specific TCR beta clonotypes.

Trimming removed 2 bases from V and 3 bases from J; junction bases left unmatched: 13. The CDR3 extends over 16 amino acids. Per germline, CDR1 SQVTM and CDR2 ANQGSEA. Each CDR3 protein is one row after TCRdb ran MiXCR on the reads. The table has 830,000 or so distinct CDR3 sequences, about 30% seen once; the top ten hold around 12%. The chain links TRBV29-1 to TRBJ2-7; 7 bases line up with TRBD2. The material sequenced was cultured CD8+ T cells from PBMCs, taken from culture after CMV antigen stimulation. This clonotype was obtained from a human donor in good health (CMV status not recorded). Some clones in this sample may be carry-over from other donors' samples. In DNA form, the CDR3 reads TGCAGCGTTGAAAGATCCTCCAGCGGGGCTGACTACGAGCAGTACTTC. Its protein is CSVERSSSGADYEQYF.